Listed here are 26 T cell receptor beta chains from one sample, sequenced in a study of blood T cell repertoires in COVID-19. Some clones are missing from TCRdb's copy, which holds only in-frame ones; the method was immunoSEQ multiplex PCR. The profile shows 210,000 or so clones, 75% to 85% of them singletons. The specimen was peripheral blood. These receptors were taken from a woman in her thirties with COVID-19, enrolled during active disease.

This clone was detected once. J is TRBJ2-1 and V is TRBV27; D remains ambiguous. Trimming pared 4 bases from V and 4 bases from J, leaving 5 bases between. Germline V lookup: CDR1 MNHEY, CDR2 SMNVEV (reference sequence). The length of the CDR3 is 12 residues. CDR3 in amino acids: CASSSVYNEQFF. The DNA for the CDR3 is TGTGCCAGCAGTTCTGTGTACAATGAGCAGTTCTTC.

The chain links TRBV4-2 to TRBJ2-3, with 12 bases matching TRBD2. Germline-derived CDR1 and CDR2 are LGHNA and YNFKEQ. V was clipped by 3 bases and J by 0 bases; unmatched bases: 1. The CDR3 totals 16 residues. Here the CDR3 reads CASSQGTSGSTDTQYF. The DNA for the CDR3 is TGTGCCAGCAGCCAGGGGACTAGCGGGAGCACAGATACGCAGTATTTT.

This sequence joins TRBV7-2 and TRBJ1-5; maybe TRBD1 (5 bases). This CDR3 contains 16 residues. The germline CDR1 and CDR2 sequences are SGHTA and FQGNSA. V was cut by 2 bases and J by 0 bases, with 11 bases left in between. The CDR3 DNA follows: TGTGCCAGCAGCTTAAGCGGGGGGGATAGCAATCAGCCCCAGCATTTT. Amino acids: CASSLSGGDSNQPQHF.

The V and J genes are TRBV9 and TRBJ2-7; 8 bases are a match to TRBD2. The CDR3 has 15 residues. After removal of 4 bases from V and 3 bases from J, the junction contained 9 bases not matched to a gene. CDR1 is SGDLS, CDR2 YYNGEE, per germline. The CDR3 loop reads CASSPSGGTLYEQYF. CDR3 sequence (DNA): TGTGCCAGCAGCCCCAGCGGGGGAACACTCTACGAGCAGTACTTC. Full variable domain (missing parts from reference TRBV9 and TRBJ2-7): DSGVTQTPKHLITATGQRVTLRCSPRSGDLSVYWYQQSLDQGLQFLIQYYNGEERAKGNILERFSAQQFPDLHSELNLSSLELGDSALYFCASSPSGGTLYEQYFGPGTRLTVT.

This clone was found a few times. The rearrangement uses TRBV19 and TRBJ1-6, with 9 bases lining up with TRBD1. CDR1 is LNHDA and CDR2 is SQIVND in the germline V gene (reference sequence). The CDR3 has 15 residues. The junction had 10 bases not matched to a gene; V was cut back by 7 bases and J by 9 bases. The CDR3 coding sequence is TGTGCCAGTACCGATCCGGGACAGGGCGCTTCACCCCTCCACTTT. Its translation is CASTDPGQGASPLHF.

Written as DNA, the CDR3 is TGTGCCAGCAGCCCCAGGGTGGGTGGCTACACCTTC. Its protein is CASSPRVGGYTF. The chain recombines TRBV5-4 with TRBJ1-2, with TRBD1 as a possible D gene (5 bases). This CDR3 spans 12 amino acids. V dropped 4 bases and J dropped 7 bases, with 11 bases sitting between them. Germline V gene lookup returns CDR1 SGHNT and CDR2 YYREEE (reference sequence).

This clone occurred once. V usage is TRBV19 and J usage is TRBJ2-2; D possibly corresponds to TRBD1 (5 bases). V lost 4 bases, J lost 13 bases, and 19 bases lay in between. CDR1 is LNHDA and CDR2 is SQIVND in the germline V gene (reference sequence). The CDR3 is 14 residues long. In nucleotides, the CDR3 is TGTGCCAGTAGTAGTGGGATTGGTAGGGGTTGGCTGTTTTTT. It is translated as CASSSGIGRGWLFF.

This chain links TRBV7-9 with TRBJ1-2, with D hard to call. The germline CDR1 and CDR2 sequences are SEHNR and FQNEAQ (reference sequence). The CDR3 is 15 residues long. The V gene lost 1 base and the J gene lost 6 bases, with 15 bases spanning the gap. This chain's CDR3 is CASSLDSGGVNGYTF. As DNA, the CDR3 is TGTGCCAGCAGCTTAGACTCGGGTGGCGTGAATGGCTACACCTTC.

This chain connects TRBV7-9 to TRBJ2-3, with 11 bases matching TRBD2. Germline V lookup: CDR1 SEHNR, CDR2 FQNEAQ (reference sequence). The CDR3 has 16 amino acids. Trimming took 3 bases from V and 0 from J; bases not matched to a gene: 2. The chain's CDR3 is CASSFSGGASTDTQYF. The CDR3 DNA reads as TGTGCCAGCAGCTTTAGCGGGGGGGCTAGCACAGATACGCAGTATTTT.

The V and J genes are TRBV4-3 and TRBJ2-2; 8 nucleotides line up with TRBD2. Per the germline V gene, CDR1 is LGHNA and CDR2 is YSLEER. The CDR3 totals 16 residues. J gave up 1 base and V 2 bases, and 3 bases lay outside the gene matches. The CDR3 DNA is TGCGCCAGCAGCCAAAACCTAGCGGGGAACACCGGGGAGCTGTTTTTT. Amino acid sequence: CASSQNLAGNTGELFF.

J is TRBJ1-2 and V is TRBV30; no reliable D call. The V gene lost 3 bases and the J gene lost 0 bases, with 11 bases spanning the gap. Looked up from germline, CDR1 is GTSNPN and CDR2 is SVGIG (reference sequence). The CDR3 is 14 residues long. For the CDR3, the DNA is TGTGCCTGGAGCAAAACGGGAACTAACTATGGCTACACCTTC. Encoded protein: CAWSKTGTNYGYTF.

The CDR3 loop reads CSVDPGLYGYTF. Written as DNA, the CDR3 is TGCAGCGTTGACCCAGGGCTCTATGGCTACACCTTC. The J gene is TRBJ1-2, the V gene TRBV29-1, with D possibly being TRBD1 (5 bases). Deletions cut 3 bases from V and 4 bases from J, with 9 bases between. There are 12 residues in the CDR3. The germline CDR1 and CDR2 sequences are SQVTM and ANQGSEA.

This clone is a singleton in its sample. The genes are TRBV29-1 and TRBJ2-5; maybe TRBD1 (5 bases). CDR1 is SQVTM, CDR2 ANQGSEA, per germline. Trimming shortened V by 0 bases and J by 8 bases, and 10 bases separated the two germline ends. The CDR3 runs to 12 residues. In nucleotides, the CDR3 is TGCAGCGTTGAAGAAGGGGTTGATACCCAGTACTTC. Translating gives CSVEEGVDTQYF.

The gene calls are TRBV9 and TRBJ2-4; D gene ambiguous. Trimming shortened V by 4 bases and J by 0 bases, and 11 bases separated the two germline ends. The V gene's germline CDR1 is SGDLS and CDR2 YYNGEE. The CDR3 has 15 amino acids. The CDR3: CASSSGYSAKNIQYF. Here the CDR3 DNA reads TGTGCCAGCAGCTCCGGTTACTCAGCCAAAAACATTCAGTACTTC.

The CDR3 sequence: CASSYPNDRNEQFF. The CDR3 DNA reads TGTGCCAGCAGTTACCCTAACGACAGGAACGAGCAGTTCTTC. The J gene is TRBJ2-1, the V gene TRBV6-5; possibly TRBD1 for D (6 bases). The length of the CDR3 is 14 residues. The V gene's germline CDR1 is MNHEY and CDR2 SVGAGI. V lost 2 bases and J lost 10, with 15 bases in between.

The chain uses TRBV12-3 or TRBV12-4 and TRBJ1-6; no clear D gene. This CDR3 has 13 amino acids. Trimming took off 6 bases at V and 8 bases at J, with 11 bases between the two ends. The CDR3 nucleotides read TGTGCCAGCAGGTCAGACGGGTATTCACCCCTCCACTTT. Translating gives CASRSDGYSPLHF.

The CDR3 DNA follows: TGTGCCAGCAGTCTACAGGGCTCCTACGAGCAGTACTTC. Encoded protein: CASSLQGSYEQYF. The rearrangement uses TRBV5-4 and TRBJ2-7; perhaps TRBD1 as D (6 bases). Germline V CDR1 and CDR2: SGHNT, YYREEE (reference sequence). Trimming stripped 5 bases from V and 0 bases from J, with 9 bases between. CDR3 length: 13 amino acids.

V and J are TRBV24-1 and TRBJ1-1, with 7 bases lining up with TRBD1. The CDR3 has 12 residues. J lost 10 bases, V lost 4 bases, and 5 bases had no gene match. Looked up from germline, CDR1 is KGHDR and CDR2 is SFDVKD. For the CDR3, the DNA is TGTGCCACCAGTGAGACAGGGTTTGTAGCTTTCTTT. Protein: CATSETGFVAFF.

V and J are TRBV5-4 and TRBJ1-3, with D unresolved. V lost 1 base to trimming and J lost 0 bases, with 5 bases between them. The CDR3 consists of 14 residues. CDR1 is SGHNT and CDR2 is YYREEE in the germline V gene (reference sequence). The chain's CDR3 is CASSLPLSGNTIYF. DNA of the CDR3: TGTGCCAGCAGCTTGCCCCTCTCTGGAAACACCATATATTTT.

This rearrangement joins TRBV5-1 to TRBJ2-7; tentative D call: TRBD2 (6 bases). V lost 0 bases, J lost 2 bases, and 9 bases lay in between. CDR1 is SGHRS, CDR2 YFSETQ, per germline. The CDR3 covers 14 residues. CDR3 amino acids: CASSLVGTAYEQYF. For the CDR3, the DNA is TGCGCCAGCAGCTTGGTGGGGACTGCCTACGAGCAGTACTTC.

CDR3 protein: CASTLGSLNTEAFF. In DNA, the CDR3 is TGTGCCAGTACCCTCGGGAGTCTGAACACTGAAGCTTTCTTT. The genes are TRBV19 and TRBJ1-1; D not certain. CDR3 length equals 14 residues. With 7 bases removed from V and 0 bases from J, the gap between germline ends came to 12 bases. Germline values: CDR1 LNHDA, CDR2 SQIVND (reference sequence). Full variable domain (remainder filled in from reference TRBV19 and TRBJ1-1): DGGITQSPKYLFRKEGQNVTLSCEQNLNHDAMYWYRQDPGQGLRLIYYSQIVNDFQKGDIAEGYSVSREKKESFPLTVTSAQKNPTAFYLCASTLGSLNTEAFFGQGTRLTVV.

The table lists this clone with a count of one. This chain links TRBV9 with TRBJ2-2; 10 nucleotides match TRBD2. The CDR3 sequence is 17 residues long. CDR1 SGDLS and CDR2 YYNGEE come from the germline V gene. Unmatched junction bases numbered 11, after V lost 4 bases and J lost 5 bases. The CDR3 nucleotides are TGTGCCAGCAGCCCGGGACTAGCGAGGGTCGGGACCGGGGAGCTGTTTTTT. Its protein is CASSPGLARVGTGELFF.

At least ten counts were recorded for this clone. The rearrangement uses TRBV19 and TRBJ1-5; D might be TRBD1 (5 bases). V gave up 5 bases and J gave up 5 bases, with 10 bases separating them. The V gene's germline CDR1 is LNHDA and CDR2 SQIVND (reference sequence). This CDR3 is built from 13 residues. Here the CDR3 reads CASSDSNYQPQHF. CDR3 DNA: TGTGCCAGTAGTGACAGCAACTATCAGCCCCAGCATTTT. Full variable domain (missing parts from reference TRBV19 and TRBJ1-5): DGGITQSPKYLFRKEGQNVTLSCEQNLNHDAMYWYRQDPGQGLRLIYYSQIVNDFQKGDIAEGYSVSREKKESFPLTVTSAQKNPTAFYLCASSDSNYQPQHFGDGTRLSIL.

The gene calls are TRBV7-2 and TRBJ2-2; D is undetermined. The V end was cut by 7 bases, the J end by 0 bases, with 9 bases between. Germline CDR1 and CDR2: SGHTA and FQGNSA. This CDR3 spans 14 amino acids. The CDR3 region is CASNSPPNTGELFF. As DNA, the CDR3 is TGTGCCAGCAACTCCCCTCCGAACACCGGGGAGCTGTTTTTT.

The rearrangement joins TRBV4-2 to TRBJ1-1, with TRBD1 identical over 7 bases. From germline, CDR1 is LGHNA and CDR2 YNFKEQ. After removal of 3 bases from V and 3 bases from J, the junction contained 7 bases not matched to a gene. The CDR3 extends over 15 amino acids. This CDR3 is CASSQGTVTDTEAFF. In DNA, the CDR3 is TGTGCCAGCAGCCAGGGGACAGTGACGGACACTGAAGCTTTCTTT.

The chain joins TRBV19 to TRBJ2-3, with 12 nucleotides matching TRBD2. The CDR3 is made up of 16 amino acids. Germline V gives CDR1 LNHDA, CDR2 SQIVND (reference sequence). Trimming cost V 10 bases and J 4 bases; bases outside gene matches: 12. CDR3 bases: TGTGCCACCCGTCCACTAGCGGGGGGCCATGCAGATACGCAGTATTTT. This encodes CATRPLAGGHADTQYF.